Presented here are 27 T cell receptor beta chains from one specimen sequenced in a study of blood T cell repertoires in COVID-19. Measured with immunoSEQ multiplex PCR; TCRdb has only the in-frame clones, and not every one. The repertoire consists of about 59,000 clones, with 91% occurring once and the leading ten covering around 9.4%. Source material: peripheral blood. The receptor set was obtained from a human donor in a cohort sampled during active COVID-19.

The chain employs TRBV4-3 and TRBJ1-2; 7 bases align to TRBD1. V gave up 4 bases and J gave up 2 bases; unmatched junction bases: 7. The CDR3 is 15 amino acids. Germline CDR1 and CDR2: LGHNA and YSLEER. The CDR3 is CASSPSTGLNYGYTF. CDR3 sequence (DNA): TGCGCCAGCAGCCCCTCGACAGGGTTGAACTATGGCTACACCTTC.

The chain combines TRBV7-8 with TRBJ2-1; 11 bases are a match to TRBD2. CDR1 SGHVS and CDR2 FQNEAQ come from the germline V gene. This CDR3 is 16 amino acids long. With V trimmed by 4 bases and J by 5 bases, 7 bases remained unmatched. CDR3 coding DNA: TGTGCCAGCAGCTCGTATAGCGGGGGGGGCAACAATGAGCAGTTCTTC. As protein: CASSSYSGGGNNEQFF.

The chain couples TRBV11-2 to TRBJ1-4; D is unresolved. V dropped 1 base and J dropped 4 bases, with 10 bases sitting between them. Germline CDR1 reads SGHAT; CDR2 reads FQNNGV. The CDR3 sequence is 15 residues long. The CDR3 protein is CASSLGAVGNEKLFF. CDR3 sequence (DNA): TGTGCCAGCAGCTTAGGAGCGGTCGGTAATGAAAAACTGTTTTTT.

The chain uses TRBV5-1 and TRBJ2-3; D might be TRBD2 (6 bases). V lost 4 bases, J lost 4 bases, and 16 bases lay in between. The CDR3 spans 15 residues. Germline CDR1 and CDR2: SGHRS and YFSETQ. The chain's CDR3 is CASSGGTAGADTQYF. The CDR3 nucleotides are TGCGCCAGCAGCGGAGGGACGGCCGGGGCAGATACGCAGTATTTT. The whole variable domain, remainder taken from reference TRBV5-1 and TRBJ2-3, is KAGVTQTPRYLIKTRGQQVTLSCSPISGHRSVSWYQQTPGQGLQFLFEYFSETQRNKGNFPGRFSGRQFSNSRSEMNVSTLELGDSALYLCASSGGTAGADTQYFGPGTRLTVL.

Worth noting for this clone: Other nucleotide sequences in the sample specify the same CDR3. The chain is built from TRBV4-3 and TRBJ1-3, with a weak D call TRBD1 (5 bases). Germline CDR1 reads LGHNA; CDR2 reads YSLEER. The V and J ends lost 3 bases and 0 bases respectively, with 15 bases between them. The CDR3 runs to 17 residues. This CDR3 reads CASSQSRTLHSGNTIYF. As DNA, the CDR3 is TGCGCCAGCAGCCAGTCCCGGACATTACACTCTGGAAACACCATATATTTT.

V is TRBV28 and J is TRBJ2-1; 9 positions match TRBD2. The J segment lost 8 bases and the V segment lost 4 bases, leaving 9 bases of the junction unmatched. The CDR3 totals 15 residues. CDR1 and CDR2 from the germline V gene are MDHEN and SYDVKM. CDR3 nucleotides: TGTGCCAGCAGTTATTCCGGGACTAGCCTCCATGAGCAGTTCTTC. It is translated as CASSYSGTSLHEQFF.

The chain links TRBV7-9 to TRBJ1-3; 8 bases are shared with TRBD1. V lost 5 bases and J lost 6; bases outside the gene matches: 9. CDR3 length equals 15 residues. The germline V gene encodes CDR1 SEHNR and CDR2 FQNEAQ (reference sequence). The CDR3 loop reads CASSPGQGSPNTIYF. The DNA for the CDR3 is TGTGCCAGCAGCCCAGGACAGGGCAGCCCAAACACCATATATTTT.

The rearrangement uses TRBV3-1 (or the pseudogene TRBV3-2) and TRBJ2-1; 8 bases fit TRBD2. J was trimmed by 7 bases and V by 4 bases; bases with no gene match: 6. Germline CDR1 reads LGHDT; CDR2 reads YNNKEL (reference sequence). CDR3 length: 14 residues. This CDR3 is CASSLSGSGNEQFF. The CDR3 DNA reads TGTGCCAGCAGCCTGAGCGGGAGCGGAAATGAGCAGTTCTTC.

This clone was recorded once. The rearrangement joins TRBV6-5 to TRBJ2-3; TRBD1 aligns across 8 bases. Germline values: CDR1 MNHEY, CDR2 SVGAGI. CDR3 length: 14 amino acids. V was pared by 4 bases and J by 5 bases, with 5 bases of the junction left unmatched. The CDR3 sequence: CASSSRDRQDTQYF. Written as DNA, the CDR3 is TGTGCCAGCAGTTCCCGGGACAGGCAAGATACGCAGTATTTT.

This clone was seen a few times. The chain has TRBV18 and TRBJ2-2, with D possibly matching TRBD2 (7 bases). The length of the CDR3 is 15 residues. In germline, CDR1 is KGHSH, CDR2 LQKENI. V lost 3 bases, J lost 4 bases, and 12 bases lay in between. CDR3 loop: CASSPGGARTGELFF. The CDR3 DNA follows: TGTGCCAGCTCACCGGGGGGGGCCCGCACCGGGGAGCTGTTTTTT. Combining the CDR3 with reference TRBV18 and TRBJ2-2 gives the whole variable domain NAGVMQNPRHLVRRRGQEARLRCSPMKGHSHVYWYRQLPEEGLKFMVYLQKENIIDESGMPKERFSAEFPKEGPSILRIQQVVRGDSAAYFCASSPGGARTGELFFGEGSRLTVL.

V usage is TRBV27 and J usage is TRBJ1-6, with 7 bases identical to TRBD1. With V trimmed by 5 bases and J by 2 bases, 6 bases remained unmatched. CDR1 is MNHEY and CDR2 is SMNVEV in the germline V gene (reference sequence). The CDR3 is 16 amino acids. CDR3 DNA sequence: TGTGCCAGCAGTAGGACAGGAGTGCCCTATAATTCACCCCTCCACTTT. Translated: CASSRTGVPYNSPLHF.

The rearrangement uses TRBV5-3 and TRBJ1-2; unclear D gene. TRBV5-3 is designated an ORF whose function remains uncertain. This CDR3 is built from 15 residues. The V end lost 1 base, the J end lost 8 bases, and 18 bases lay between the germline ends. CDR3 in amino acids: CARSLIGVFPRGYTF. CDR3 nucleotides: TGTGCCAGAAGCTTGATCGGGGTTTTTCCTAGAGGCTACACCTTC.

The chain carries TRBV28 and TRBJ2-1; TRBD1 aligns across 9 bases. This CDR3 spans 16 amino acids. Germline V CDR1 and CDR2: MDHEN, SYDVKM. The ends lost 6 bases at V and 0 bases at J; junction bases unmatched: 6. The CDR3 sequence: CASSNPQGASYNEQFF. In DNA, the CDR3 is TGTGCCAGCAGCAACCCACAGGGGGCCTCCTACAATGAGCAGTTCTTC.

V and J are TRBV14 and TRBJ2-7; maybe TRBD1 (6 bases). The ends were cut back, 0 bases at V and 2 bases at J, with 11 bases in the middle. CDR1 is SGHDN, CDR2 FVKESK, per germline. CDR3 size: 15 residues. The CDR3 DNA reads as TGTGCCAGCAGCCAAGATCGCAGGGGTGCCTACGAGCAGTACTTC. This sequence encodes CASSQDRRGAYEQYF.

This chain connects TRBV11-3 to TRBJ2-1; 8 bases agree with TRBD2. From germline, CDR1 is SGHNT and CDR2 YENEEA. The ends lost 3 bases at V and 8 bases at J; junction bases unmatched: 9. CDR3 length equals 15 residues. CDR3 in DNA: TGTGCCAGCAGCTTCTCTGGACTAGCAATCGATGAGCAGTTCTTC. This translates into CASSFSGLAIDEQFF.

The chain is built from TRBV9 and TRBJ2-2; 15 nucleotides align to TRBD2. The CDR3 sequence is 18 residues long. CDR1 and CDR2 from the germline V gene are SGDLS and YYNGEE. V lost 4 bases, J lost 6 bases, and 10 bases stayed unmatched. CDR3 sequence (DNA): TGTGCCAGCAGCTCTCGGACTAGCGGGGGGGCGTTCTCCGGGGAGCTGTTTTTT. It yields the protein CASSSRTSGGAFSGELFF.

This sequence joins TRBV4-1 and TRBJ1-5, with D possibly being TRBD1 (5 bases). V lost 4 bases and J lost 6, with 10 bases in between. The CDR3 contains 13 residues. CDR1 and CDR2 from the germline V gene are MGHRA and YSYEKL. The CDR3 spells CASSPAGGQPQHF. For the CDR3, the DNA is TGCGCCAGCAGCCCGGCGGGGGGTCAGCCCCAGCATTTT.

CDR3 bases: TGTGCCAGCAGCTTCGGGACTCTGGTGAGGAATGAGCAGTTCTTC. It specifies CASSFGTLVRNEQFF. V usage is TRBV11-2 and J usage is TRBJ2-1, with D perhaps matching TRBD2 (6 bases). Germline V gene data show CDR1 as SGHAT and CDR2 as FQNNGV. The CDR3 is made up of 15 amino acids. V was pared by 3 bases and J by 7 bases, with 16 bases between.

The chain is built from TRBV4-1 and TRBJ1-1; no firm D call. The CDR3 extends over 15 amino acids. V gave up 0 bases and J gave up 0 bases, with 8 bases separating them. Per germline, CDR1 MGHRA and CDR2 YSYEKL. The CDR3 spells CASSQDGPLNTEAFF. In DNA form, the CDR3 reads TGCGCCAGCAGCCAAGATGGCCCGTTGAACACTGAAGCTTTCTTT.

The chain employs TRBV3-1 (or the pseudogene TRBV3-2) and TRBJ2-7, with 7 nucleotides matching TRBD1. J lost 4 bases, V lost 4 bases, and 10 bases had no gene match. This CDR3 has 15 amino acids. Germline loops: CDR1 LGHDT, CDR2 YNNKEL (reference sequence). The CDR3 loop is CASSRSSARGYEQYF. CDR3 nucleotide sequence: TGTGCCAGCAGCCGGTCGTCGGCCAGGGGGTACGAGCAGTACTTC.

This chain joins TRBV2 and TRBJ2-7, with a possible D match to TRBD1 (5 bases). The germline V gene has CDR1 SNHLY and CDR2 FYNNEI. This CDR3 region has 12 residues. V gave up 2 bases and J gave up 6 bases, with 8 bases separating them. CDR3 in amino acids: CASSEQGGEQYF. CDR3 in DNA: TGTGCCAGCAGTGAACAGGGCGGCGAGCAGTACTTC.

This rearrangement joins TRBV27 to TRBJ2-7; 11 bases agree with TRBD2. CDR1 is MNHEY and CDR2 is SMNVEV in the germline V gene (reference sequence). With 5 bases clipped from V and 3 bases from J, the junction kept 6 bases outside the gene matches. CDR3 length: 15 residues. CDR3 bases: TGTGCCAGCAGTCCACTAGCGGGAGAAGGCTACGAGCAGTACTTC. Translating gives CASSPLAGEGYEQYF.

A few counts support this clone. This chain connects TRBV7-2 to TRBJ2-7; unclear D gene. CDR1 and CDR2 from the germline V gene are SGHTA and FQGNSA. The V end was cut by 3 bases, the J end by 7 bases, with 7 bases between. The CDR3 totals 11 residues. This chain's CDR3 is CASSLNGEQYF. The CDR3 DNA sequence: TGTGCCAGCAGCTTGAACGGGGAGCAGTACTTC.

This clone was seen only once. At the DNA level, this CDR3 is encoded by other sequences in the same sample as well. The genes are TRBV3-1 (or the pseudogene TRBV3-2) and TRBJ2-5; 9 nucleotides agree with TRBD2. Germline CDR1 is LGHDT and CDR2 is YNNKEL (reference sequence). J lost 1 base, V lost 4 bases, and 1 base had no gene match. The length of the CDR3 is 14 residues. The CDR3 coding sequence is TGTGCCAGCAGCCCGACTAGCGGCCAAGAGACCCAGTACTTC. Protein product: CASSPTSGQETQYF.

The chain carries TRBV5-1 and TRBJ1-1; D is undetermined. V was shortened by 0 bases and J by 6 bases, with 6 bases between the two germline ends. Germline CDR1 is SGHRS and CDR2 is YFSETQ. The CDR3 is made up of 12 amino acids. CDR3 amino acids: CASSLGAAEAFF. DNA of the CDR3: TGCGCCAGCAGCTTGGGAGCGGCTGAAGCTTTCTTT. Full variable domain (remainder filled in from reference TRBV5-1 and TRBJ1-1): KAGVTQTPRYLIKTRGQQVTLSCSPISGHRSVSWYQQTPGQGLQFLFEYFSETQRNKGNFPGRFSGRQFSNSRSEMNVSTLELGDSALYLCASSLGAAEAFFGQGTRLTVV.

By frequency in the sample, this clone is medium-sized. Additional DNA sequences in this sample encode the identical CDR3. V is TRBV12-3 or TRBV12-4 and J is TRBJ2-2; D gene ambiguous. The CDR3 runs 12 residues. V lost 3 bases, J lost 6 bases, and 5 bases lay in between. The CDR3 DNA follows: TGTGCCAGCAGTTTTTATCCCGGGGAGCTGTTTTTT. This codes for CASSFYPGELFF.

The rearrangement uses TRBV7-2 and TRBJ2-5, with 7 bases fitting TRBD1. CDR3 length equals 14 residues. Germline loops: CDR1 SGHTA, CDR2 FQGNSA. The J segment lost 4 bases and the V segment lost 3 bases, leaving 5 bases of the junction unmatched. The chain's CDR3 is CASSFTGVGETQYF. The CDR3 nucleotides read TGTGCCAGCAGCTTCACAGGGGTAGGAGAGACCCAGTACTTC.